This entry features one T cell receptor beta chain sequence. Its antigen is as yet unknown. This sample stems from a study of blood T cells in healthy people across ages. A second about 6 to 12 cycle PCR used barcoded and J-beta primers. MiXCR, run by TCRdb on the 5' RACE reads, gives a single entry per CDR3 protein. The sample comprises over 700,000 distinct CDR3 sequences, 53% of which are singletons, and 40% to 50% rests with the top ten. Findings and caveats of the study: Diversity of TCR beta correlated strongly with naive T cell percentage.

Germline trimming cut 5 bases from V and 14 bases from J; bases unmatched to any gene: 7. The germline CDR1 and CDR2 sequences are MNHNS and SASEGT. The CDR3 spans 12 residues. Isolated PBMCs totaled at least 6 million in each sample. The source is a man older than 75 in good health. Sequences were obtained from blood. The rearrangement uses TRBV6-1 and TRBJ2-1, with TRBD2 matching 9 bases. CDR3 residues: CASSTDGTSKFF. CDR3 DNA: TGTGCCAGCAGTACCGACGGGACTAGCAAGTTCTTC.